This T cell receptor (beta chain) was captured by sequencing in a study of long-term antiretroviral therapy in people with HIV. For the study at large: The earliest samples came from an era when ART typically awaited falling CD4 counts. Study-level findings and limits: Diversity remained lower than transplant donor controls, even though it increased after ART. Collection of the blood took place between 2004 and 2017. The ART regimens in use then may have been less effective than current ones. Viral resistance, ART adherence and therapy changes all lacked available data.

immunoSEQ v3.0 was run at survey level. The method was immunoSEQ multiplex PCR; TCRdb's version includes in-frame clones alone and lacks a portion of them. The repertoire consists of approximately 17,000 clones, with 78% occurring once and the leading ten covering approximately 13%. As for this clone: Its specificity is not known.

The sequencing used unsorted PBMCs, collected about 3.2 years after starting antiretroviral therapy. The source is a woman in her forties with HIV.

Written as DNA, the CDR3 is TGCAGCGTGGGGGGACAATCGAACACTGAAGCTTTCTTT. The encoded protein is CSVGGQSNTEAFF. The rearrangement links TRBV29-1 to TRBJ1-1; D might be TRBD1 (6 bases). CDR1 is SQVTM and CDR2 is ANQGSEA in the germline V gene. V gave up 6 bases and J gave up 1 base, with 12 bases separating them. The CDR3 length is 13 residues.